The clone carrying this TCR beta chain occurred a few times. Its antigen is undetermined. Profiling relied on immunoSEQ multiplex PCR, and the TCRdb table lists in-frame clones only, not all of them. The sample records some 130,000 clones, roughly 90% being singletons. The sample originates from a study of cytomegalovirus exposure and HLA in healthy donors. Study-wide context: According to later analysis, the same platform produced the 120 validation and some 680 first-cohort repertoires.

General observations from the study: In vitro assays verified that three CMV-associated chains recognized CMV antigens specifically. Published work reported that the classifier diagnosed cytomegalovirus status with high specificity and sensitivity. Cytomegalovirus-associated status was assigned to fewer than 200 TCR beta chains.

Germline assignment: CDR1 SEHNR and CDR2 FQNEAQ (reference sequence). The CDR3 totals 11 residues. V was trimmed by 5 bases and J by 8 bases, leaving 9 bases between them. This TCR was sampled from a woman aged 18-29 years in good health and CMV-seropositive. Sequencing input: PBMCs. J is TRBJ1-1 and V is TRBV7-9; D remains unclear. CDR3 loop: CASSRLGEAFF. The CDR3 DNA sequence: TGTGCCAGCAGCCGATTGGGCGAAGCTTTCTTT.